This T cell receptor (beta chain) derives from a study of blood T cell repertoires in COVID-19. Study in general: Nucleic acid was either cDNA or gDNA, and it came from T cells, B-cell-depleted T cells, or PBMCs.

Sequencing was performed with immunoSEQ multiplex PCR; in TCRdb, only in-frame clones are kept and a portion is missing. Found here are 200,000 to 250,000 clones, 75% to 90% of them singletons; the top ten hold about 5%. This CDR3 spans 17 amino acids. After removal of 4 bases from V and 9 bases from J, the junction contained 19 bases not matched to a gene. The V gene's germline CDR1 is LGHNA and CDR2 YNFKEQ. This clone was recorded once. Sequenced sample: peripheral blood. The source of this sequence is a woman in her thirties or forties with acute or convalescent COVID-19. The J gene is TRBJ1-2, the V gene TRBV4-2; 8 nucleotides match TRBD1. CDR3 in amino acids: CASSPQVRTGSPERYTF. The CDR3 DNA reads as TGTGCCAGCAGCCCCCAGGTGAGGACAGGGAGCCCTGAACGCTACACCTTC.